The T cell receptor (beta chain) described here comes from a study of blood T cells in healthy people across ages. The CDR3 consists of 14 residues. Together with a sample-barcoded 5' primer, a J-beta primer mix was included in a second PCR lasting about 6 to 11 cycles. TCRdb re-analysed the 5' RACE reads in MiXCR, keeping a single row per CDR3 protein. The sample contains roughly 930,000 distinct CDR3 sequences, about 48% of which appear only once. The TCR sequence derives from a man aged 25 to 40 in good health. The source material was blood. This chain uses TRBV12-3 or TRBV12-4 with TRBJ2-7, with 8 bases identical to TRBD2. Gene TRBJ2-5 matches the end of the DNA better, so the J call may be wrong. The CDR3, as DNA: TGTGCCAGCAGCCCCCGGGGGGGATCGGAGACCCAGTACTTC. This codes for CASSPRGGSETQYF.